Described below is a single T cell receptor beta chain sequence and its context. The antigen remains undetermined. The entry originates in a study of CD8+ T cells in alopecia areata. Study-wide results and limits: Especially in alopecia totalis/universalis, lesional scalp showed greater clonality than normal scalp did.

The V end was cut by 5 bases, the J end by 4 bases, with 9 bases between. Looked up from germline, CDR1 is MNHNS and CDR2 is SASEGT. The CDR3 is made up of 13 amino acids. TCR sequencing used cDNA made by reverse transcription of extracted RNA. Produced via immunoSEQ multiplex PCR; TCRdb's table is partial and in-frame only. Of around 210,000 clones listed, less than 65% are singletons. Treatment in this sample: oral pan-JAK inhibitor, 5-10 mg twice daily. The researchers isolated CD4+ and CD8+ T cells from PBMCs by sorting. The rearrangement links TRBV6-1 to TRBJ1-5; no clear D gene. The TCR comes from a human donor with alopecia areata. Material: CD4+ T cells sorted from blood, obtained at week 4, from a patient treated with tofacitinib. CDR3 sequence reads: CASSLQQNQPQHF. CDR3 DNA: TGTGCCAGCAGTTTACAGCAGAATCAGCCCCAGCATTTT.